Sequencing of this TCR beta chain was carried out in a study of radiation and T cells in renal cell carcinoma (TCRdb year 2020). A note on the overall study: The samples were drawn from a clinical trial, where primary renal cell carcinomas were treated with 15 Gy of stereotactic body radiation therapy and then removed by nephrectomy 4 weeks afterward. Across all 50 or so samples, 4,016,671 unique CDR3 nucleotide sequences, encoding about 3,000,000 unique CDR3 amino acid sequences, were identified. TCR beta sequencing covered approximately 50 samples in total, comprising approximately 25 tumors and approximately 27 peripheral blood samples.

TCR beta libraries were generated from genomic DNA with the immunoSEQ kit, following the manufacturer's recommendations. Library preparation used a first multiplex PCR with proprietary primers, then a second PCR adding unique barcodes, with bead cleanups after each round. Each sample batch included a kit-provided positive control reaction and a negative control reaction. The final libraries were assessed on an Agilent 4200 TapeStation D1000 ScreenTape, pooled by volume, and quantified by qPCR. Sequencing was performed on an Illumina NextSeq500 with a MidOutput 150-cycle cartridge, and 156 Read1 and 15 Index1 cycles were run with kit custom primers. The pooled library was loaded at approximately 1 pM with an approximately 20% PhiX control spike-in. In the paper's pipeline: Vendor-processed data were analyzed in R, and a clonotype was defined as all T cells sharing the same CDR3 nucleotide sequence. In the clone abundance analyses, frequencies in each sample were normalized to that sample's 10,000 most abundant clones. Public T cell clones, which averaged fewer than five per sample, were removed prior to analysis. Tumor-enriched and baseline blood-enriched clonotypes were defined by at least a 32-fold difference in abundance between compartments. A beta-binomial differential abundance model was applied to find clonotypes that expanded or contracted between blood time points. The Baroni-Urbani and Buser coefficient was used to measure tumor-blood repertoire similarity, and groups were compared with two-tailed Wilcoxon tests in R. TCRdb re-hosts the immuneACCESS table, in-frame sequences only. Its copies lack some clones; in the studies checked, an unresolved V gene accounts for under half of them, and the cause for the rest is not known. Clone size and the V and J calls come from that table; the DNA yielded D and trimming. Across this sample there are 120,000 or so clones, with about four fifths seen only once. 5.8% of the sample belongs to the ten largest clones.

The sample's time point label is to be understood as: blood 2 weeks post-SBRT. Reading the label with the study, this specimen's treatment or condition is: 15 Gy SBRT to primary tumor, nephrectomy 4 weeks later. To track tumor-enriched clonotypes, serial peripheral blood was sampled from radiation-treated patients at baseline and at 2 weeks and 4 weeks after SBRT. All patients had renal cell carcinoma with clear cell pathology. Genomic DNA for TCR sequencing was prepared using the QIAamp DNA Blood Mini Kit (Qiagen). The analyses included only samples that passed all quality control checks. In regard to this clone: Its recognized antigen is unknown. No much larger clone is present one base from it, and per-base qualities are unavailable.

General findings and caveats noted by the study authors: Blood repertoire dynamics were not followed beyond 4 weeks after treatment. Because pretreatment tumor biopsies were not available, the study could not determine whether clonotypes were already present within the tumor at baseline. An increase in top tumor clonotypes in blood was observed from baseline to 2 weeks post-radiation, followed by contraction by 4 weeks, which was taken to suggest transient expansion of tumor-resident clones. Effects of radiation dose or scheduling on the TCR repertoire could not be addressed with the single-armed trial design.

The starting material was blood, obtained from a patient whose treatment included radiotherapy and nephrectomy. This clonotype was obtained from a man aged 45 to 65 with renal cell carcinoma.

In nucleotide form, the sequence is TGTGCCAGCAACCTCATAGGGTCCGACTATGGCTACACCTTC. Translated, it reads CASNLIGSDYGYTF. The chain is assembled from TRBV7-9 and TRBJ1-2; the D gene remains uncertain. V and J are truncated by 7 bases and 3 bases respectively, leaving an intervening sequence of 15 bases. The germline V gene (reference sequence) yields SEHNR for CDR1 and FQNEAQ for CDR2. The cysteine opens and the phenylalanine closes a CDR3 of 14 amino acids. The retained sequence is limited to the CDR3, 42 bases, with the frame set at the first base.